The present TCR beta chain was sequenced within a study of T-cell reconstitution after alpha-beta-depleted transplantation in children. The germline gives CDR1 DFQATT, CDR2 SNEGSKA (reference sequence). The CDR3 is made up of 16 amino acids. The V end lost 5 bases, the J end lost 1 base, and 21 bases lay between the germline ends. Preparing the TCRbeta library involved the use of unique molecular identifiers. MiXCR, run by TCRdb on the PCR reads, gives a single entry per CDR3 protein. This sample has around 250,000 distinct CDR3 sequences; about a tenth occur once, and the top ten carry roughly a tenth.

The sequence was collected from a human donor who donated a stem cell graft to a child with SCID. Sample: PBMCs from the stem cell graft donor, taken from the stem cell graft. The chain recombines TRBV20-1 with TRBJ2-7, with D perhaps TRBD2 (7 bases). This CDR3 is CSARGLRGAPSYEQYF. CDR3 nucleotide sequence: TGCAGTGCTCGAGGGCTACGGGGGGCACCTTCCTACGAGCAGTACTTC.